The 10 T cell receptor beta chains reported below all come from one sample, sequenced in a study of T cells after yellow fever vaccination. TCRdb reanalysed the 5' RACE reads using MiXCR and keeps one entry per CDR3 protein. The sample has 250,000 to 350,000 distinct CDR3 sequences, approximately 4.5% seen once; the top ten hold approximately 19%. The specimen was PBMCs, collected 15 days after the yellow fever booster vaccination. Receptors originate from a young man who received the YFV17D yellow fever vaccine.

This clonotype came up many times. The rearrangement joins TRBV13 to TRBJ1-1, with D unresolved. The ends were cut back, 6 bases at V and 0 bases at J, with 11 bases in the middle. The germline gives CDR1 PRHDT, CDR2 FYEKMQ (reference sequence). CDR3 length equals 14 residues. CDR3 nucleotide sequence: TGTGCCAGCAGATCGAAGGGCCTGAACACTGAAGCTTTCTTT. The encoded protein is CASRSKGLNTEAFF. Supplemented by reference TRBV13 and TRBJ1-1, the full variable domain reads AAGVIQSPRHLIKEKRETATLKCYPIPRHDTVYWYQQGPGQDPQFLISFYEKMQSDKGSIPDRFSAQQFSDYHSELNMSSLELGDSALYFCASRSKGLNTEAFFGQGTRLTVV.

This clonotype came up many times. J is TRBJ1-2 and V is TRBV20-1; D may be TRBD1 (5 bases). Trimming took 1 base from V and 5 from J, leaving 8 bases between them. The CDR3 extends over 12 amino acids. Per germline, CDR1 DFQATT and CDR2 SNEGSKA (reference sequence). The CDR3 DNA reads as TGCAGTGCTAGAGTGGGGGGGTATGGCTACACCTTC. Encoded protein: CSARVGGYGYTF.

The genes are TRBV23-1 and TRBJ2-7, with D tentatively TRBD1 (6 bases). TRBV23-1 is identified as an open reading frame with a role that is uncertain. Trimming removed 2 bases at V and 5 bases at J, with 16 bases between. This CDR3 is built from 15 residues. The CDR3 nucleotides read TGCGCCAGCAGTCAACCGGCACAGGGAGACCACGAGCAGTACGTC. It translates to CASSQPAQGDHEQYV.

This clonotype was recorded a few times. The J gene is TRBJ2-5, the V gene TRBV5-1, with a possible D match to TRBD2 (6 bases). CDR1 and CDR2 (germline): SGHRS, YFSETQ. The CDR3 is made up of 14 amino acids. The V and J ends lost 3 bases and 5 bases respectively, with 14 bases between them. The CDR3 nucleotides read TGCGCCAGCAGCTCCGGGACTCAGACGGAGACCCAGTACTTC. Amino acid sequence: CASSSGTQTETQYF.

This clonotype was seen repeatedly, ten times or more. V gene TRBV5-1 combines with J gene TRBJ2-5; 9 bases map to TRBD2. V trimming: 4 bases; J trimming: 4 bases; junction bases outside the gene matches: 11. Germline V CDR1 and CDR2: SGHRS, YFSETQ. This CDR3 comprises 16 residues. CDR3 nucleotides: TGCGCCAGCAGCGTCCACTCGCGGGGGGGCGTAGAGACCCAGTACTTC. Translation gives CASSVHSRGGVETQYF.

This clonotype has at least ten counts. The V and J genes are TRBV5-1 and TRBJ1-6; D is undetermined. V was clipped by 5 bases and J by 8 bases, with 11 bases between them. CDR1 SGHRS and CDR2 YFSETQ come from the germline V gene. The CDR3 has 13 amino acids. The DNA of the CDR3 is TGCGCCAGCAGTGACGATGGGGATTCACCCCTCCACTTT. Encoded protein: CASSDDGDSPLHF.

Ten or more counts support this clonotype. The chain combines TRBV20-1 with TRBJ1-6; tentative D call: TRBD1 (6 bases). There are 15 residues in the CDR3. Trimming cost V 1 base and J 6 bases, with 13 bases left between them. Germline V gene sequence: CDR1 DFQATT, CDR2 SNEGSKA (reference sequence). CDR3 loop: CSARVRQAGNSPLHF. The CDR3 DNA reads as TGCAGTGCTAGAGTCCGACAGGCTGGTAATTCACCCCTCCACTTT.

This clonotype was seen more than once but under ten times. This chain uses TRBV4-1 with TRBJ2-2; D is uncertain. Germline lookup yields CDR1 MGHRA and CDR2 YSYEKL. The CDR3 has 15 residues. The V end was cut by 1 base, the J end by 6 bases, with 12 bases between. CDR3 protein: CASSQAVGLAGELFF. The CDR3 DNA reads as TGCGCCAGCAGCCAAGCCGTGGGGTTGGCCGGGGAGCTGTTTTTT.

This clonotype was found many times. The rearrangement uses TRBV7-2 and TRBJ2-3, with a weak D call TRBD2 (5 bases). Trimming left V 7 bases short and J 4 bases short, with 15 bases between. The germline CDR1 and CDR2 sequences are SGHTA and FQGNSA. There are 14 residues in the CDR3. CDR3 region: CASKPTSSSDTQYF. The CDR3 DNA follows: TGTGCCAGCAAACCTACTAGTTCCTCAGATACGCAGTATTTT.

This clonotype came up many times. This chain connects TRBV29-1 to TRBJ1-2; tentatively, D is TRBD1 (5 bases). The CDR3 extends over 14 amino acids. Germline V gene lookup returns CDR1 SQVTM and CDR2 ANQGSEA. V lost 4 bases and J 4 bases, leaving 16 bases between the germline ends. The CDR3 bases are TGCAGCGTTGTTTGGCAGGGAAGCCCCTATGGCTACACCTTC. Encoded protein: CSVVWQGSPYGYTF.